The rows below give T cell receptor beta chains drawn from one sample of a study of molecular identifiers for immune sequencing clone quantification. MiXCR, applied by TCRdb to the PCR reads, yields one record per CDR3 protein. The repertoire has tens of thousands of distinct CDR3 sequences, just over 35% of them found once; the top ten carry about 4.1%. Material: naive CD8+ T cells from blood, with Jurkat cell RNA spiked in. The receptors come from a human donor in good health. Some libraries in this study had Jurkat cell RNA spiked in. CDR3s include the opening cysteine and the closing phenylalanine or tryptophan. D genes are given only for firm matches. Clone size is given for some rows only: seen once, a few or many times, or a class if the clone is expanded.

d_call	j_call	clone_size	v_call	cdr3_nt	cdr3_aa
.	TRBJ2-1	many	TRBV29-1	TGCAGCGTTGATGCAGGGTTCTCGCACAATGAGCAGTTCTTC	CSVDAGFSHNEQFF
.	TRBJ2-1	.	TRBV4-1	TGCGCCAGCCGCCAAGTCCCCAGCCCTGAGCAGTTCTTC	CASRQVPSPEQFF
TRBD2	TRBJ2-1	many	TRBV4-3	TGCGCCAGCAGCTGGCGGACTAGCGGCTACAATGAGCAGTTCTTC	CASSWRTSGYNEQFF
TRBD1	TRBJ2-7	.	TRBV28	TGCGCCAGCAGTTACAGGGGCCCAGGGTACGGGCAGTACTTC	CASSYRGPGYGQYF
.	TRBJ2-2	many	TRBV29-1	TGCAGCGTTGACAAGACTGGGAACACCGGGGAGCTGTTTTTT	CSVDKTGNTGELFF
.	TRBJ1-5	many	TRBV6-5	TGTGCCAGCCACGGGGTCAATCAGCCCCAGCATTTT	CASHGVNQPQHF
TRBD2	TRBJ2-7	few	TRBV29-1	TGCAGCGTTGCACTAGCGGGAGCGGGGATAACCTACGAGCAGTACTTC	CSVALAGAGITYEQYF
TRBD2	TRBJ2-3	many	TRBV2	TGTGCCAGCAGAGACGGACTAGCGGGAGCTAGAGATACGCAGTATTTT	CASRDGLAGARDTQYF
TRBD2	TRBJ2-3	many	TRBV7-9	TGTGCCAGCAATTGGGCCGGACTAGCGGCAGATACGCAGTATTTT	CASNWAGLAADTQYF
.	TRBJ1-2	.	TRBV7-8	TGTGCCAGCAGCTTAGGCAGGGACTATGGCTACACCTTC	CASSLGRDYGYTF
.	TRBJ2-3	few	TRBV27	TGTGCCAGCAGTTTATCTATTTCGAGCACAGATACGCAGTATTTT	CASSLSISSTDTQYF
.	TRBJ2-5	.	TRBV7-2	TGTGCCAGCAGCTTCGGTCGGGACAAGGAGACCCAGTACTTC	CASSFGRDKETQYF
.	TRBJ1-5	few	TRBV20-1	TGCAGTCGGAGACGGACAAATCAGCCCCAGCATTTT	CSRRRTNQPQHF